These 15 T cell receptor beta chains were sequenced from one sample in a study of PD-L1 blockade in urothelial cancer. The table came from immunoSEQ multiplex PCR; TCRdb's copy has only in-frame clones and leaves some out. Of around 33,000 clones in the sample, 65% to 90% were seen once. Time point defined: pretreatment peripheral blood. The sequenced sample was PBMCs, obtained around atezolizumab (anti-PD-L1) treatment. Receptor source: a man aged 55-75 years with urothelial cancer.

CDR3 residues: CAIRDGQGGYTF. CDR3 nucleotide sequence: TGTGCCATCAGGGACGGCCAGGGCGGCTACACCTTC. This chain connects TRBV10-3 to TRBJ1-2; TRBD1 is a possible D gene (5 bases). The length of the CDR3 is 12 residues. The germline V and J ends were trimmed by 6 bases and 8 bases, with 13 bases remaining between them. Per germline, CDR1 ENHRY and CDR2 SYGVKD.

In its sample, this clone was seen once. The gene calls are TRBV9 and TRBJ2-1; TRBD1 agrees at 8 bases. CDR1 and CDR2 from the germline V gene are SGDLS and YYNGEE. This CDR3 is built from 16 residues. V was clipped by 0 bases and J by 7 bases; unmatched bases: 9. CDR3 DNA sequence: TGTGCCAGCAGCGTAGCTACTATCACAGGGGGAAATGAGCAGTTCTTC. It encodes CASSVATITGGNEQFF.

The chain has TRBV5-1 and TRBJ2-7, with TRBD1 matching 10 bases. The V segment lost 4 bases and the J segment 3 bases; nucleotides outside the gene matches: 7. The V gene's germline CDR1 is SGHRS and CDR2 YFSETQ. This CDR3 is 15 amino acids long. CDR3 sequence: CASSPGTGVIYEQYF. CDR3 sequence (DNA): TGCGCCAGCAGCCCGGGGACAGGGGTAATCTACGAGCAGTACTTC.

The V and J genes are TRBV28 and TRBJ2-7; 7 nucleotides match TRBD1. CDR3 size: 15 residues. With 8 bases clipped from V and 0 bases from J, the junction kept 10 bases outside the gene matches. Germline CDR1 MDHEN, CDR2 SYDVKM. CDR3 sequence reads: CASGTGTVGSYEQYF. For the CDR3, the DNA is TGTGCCAGCGGCACCGGGACAGTCGGCTCCTACGAGCAGTACTTC.

The chain employs TRBV7-9 and TRBJ1-2; 8 nucleotides match TRBD1. With V trimmed by 2 bases and J by 8 bases, 10 bases remained unmatched. The CDR3 runs 15 residues. Germline-derived CDR1 and CDR2 are SEHNR and FQNEAQ (reference sequence). The chain's CDR3 is CASSLPQGAQIGYTF. The CDR3 DNA reads as TGTGCCAGCAGCTTACCTCAGGGGGCGCAGATCGGCTACACCTTC.

The chain combines TRBV6-5 with TRBJ2-5; 8 nucleotides align to TRBD1. V shed 0 bases, J shed 5 bases, and the junction held 2 bases outside the gene matches. CDR1 and CDR2 (germline): MNHEY, SVGAGI. This CDR3 is 14 amino acids long. The CDR3: CASSYSTGGETQYF. CDR3 sequence (DNA): TGTGCCAGCAGTTACTCTACAGGGGGGGAGACCCAGTACTTC.

CDR3 residues: CASSLLRGYEQYF. The CDR3 nucleotides read TGTGCCAGCAGCTTACTCAGGGGCTACGAGCAGTACTTC. The J gene is TRBJ2-7, the V gene TRBV13; possible D gene TRBD1, 6 bases. Germline loops: CDR1 PRHDT, CDR2 FYEKMQ (reference sequence). The CDR3 extends over 13 amino acids. V was shortened by 2 bases and J by 3 bases, with 8 bases between the two germline ends. Full variable domain (remainder filled in from reference TRBV13 and TRBJ2-7): AAGVIQSPRHLIKEKRETATLKCYPIPRHDTVYWYQQGPGQDPQFLISFYEKMQSDKGSIPDRFSAQQFSDYHSELNMSSLELGDSALYFCASSLLRGYEQYFGPGTRLTVT.

Only a few counts were recorded for this clone. The V call is TRBV6-1, the J call TRBJ1-1; weak D call: TRBD1 (5 bases). CDR1 MNHNS and CDR2 SASEGT come from the germline V gene. The CDR3 covers 15 residues. The V and J ends lost 2 bases and 0 bases respectively, with 10 bases between them. The CDR3 region has the DNA TGTGCCAGCAGTGAATTCAGGGAAATGAACACTGAAGCTTTCTTT. Its translation is CASSEFREMNTEAFF.

The V call is TRBV4-1, the J call TRBJ2-5; 11 bases are shared with TRBD2. J was trimmed by 5 bases and V by 5 bases; bases with no gene match: 7. Looked up from germline, CDR1 is MGHRA and CDR2 is YSYEKL. The CDR3 runs 15 residues. The CDR3, as DNA: TGCGCCAGCAGCATGACTAGCGGGGACGGTGAGACCCAGTACTTC. It codes for CASSMTSGDGETQYF.

The CDR3 region has the DNA TGTGCCAGCAGCCTTCGGACTAGCGGGGAGAGCTCCTACAATGAGCAGTTCTTC. Amino acid sequence: CASSLRTSGESSYNEQFF. The chain joins TRBV5-5 to TRBJ2-1; 12 bases align to TRBD2. The CDR3 loop spans 18 amino acids. CDR1 is SGHKS, CDR2 YYEKEE, per germline (reference sequence). V shed 4 bases and J 0 bases; nucleotides not matched to a gene: 8.

The J gene is TRBJ2-1, the V gene TRBV5-1, with 9 bases that match TRBD2. This CDR3 is built from 15 residues. Germline values: CDR1 SGHRS, CDR2 YFSETQ. Trimming removed 4 bases from V and 4 bases from J; junction bases left unmatched: 6. CDR3 coding DNA: TGCGCCAGCAGCCCGAGCGGGGGGCCGTACAATGAGCAGTTCTTC. This translates into CASSPSGGPYNEQFF.

CDR3 region: CASSLGSLGPRETQYF. The CDR3, as DNA: TGTGCCAGCAGCTTGGGTTCCCTGGGGCCTCGAGAGACCCAGTACTTC. This chain joins TRBV5-6 and TRBJ2-5, with a weak D call TRBD1 (5 bases). CDR1 and CDR2 (germline): SGHDT, YYEEEE. V was shortened by 0 bases and J by 4 bases, with 16 bases between the two germline ends. There are 16 residues in the CDR3. The full variable domain, its missing parts supplied by reference TRBV5-6 and TRBJ2-5, is DAGVTQSPTHLIKTRGQQVTLRCSPKSGHDTVSWYQQALGQGPQFIFQYYEEEERQRGNFPDRFSGHQFPNYSSELNVNALLLGDSALYLCASSLGSLGPRETQYFGPGTRLLVL.

The chain carries TRBV5-5 and TRBJ1-2; D remains unclear. Trimming pared 4 bases from V and 2 bases from J, leaving 9 bases between. This CDR3 is built from 13 residues. CDR1 is SGHKS and CDR2 is YYEKEE in the germline V gene (reference sequence). The CDR3 sequence is CASSPPGNYGYTF. The CDR3 DNA sequence: TGTGCCAGCAGCCCCCCGGGAAACTATGGCTACACCTTC.

The chain combines TRBV11-1 with TRBJ2-7; D uncertain. V was cut by 5 bases and J by 3 bases, with 14 bases left in between. CDR1 and CDR2 from the germline V gene are SGHAT and FQDESV (reference sequence). The CDR3 runs to 14 residues. The CDR3 sequence is CASSPTNSGYEQYF. The CDR3 DNA reads as TGTGCCAGCAGCCCTACCAATTCGGGCTACGAGCAGTACTTC.

The rearrangement links TRBV6-1 to TRBJ1-1; D may be TRBD1 (6 bases). Trimming took off 9 bases at V and 6 bases at J, with 23 bases between the two ends. Germline V gene lookup returns CDR1 MNHNS and CDR2 SASEGT. The CDR3 runs 15 residues. Written as DNA, the CDR3 is TGTGCCAGTACTCCTGTCTTGGGGGCGCAGGCTGAAGCTTTCTTT. Its translation is CASTPVLGAQAEAFF.